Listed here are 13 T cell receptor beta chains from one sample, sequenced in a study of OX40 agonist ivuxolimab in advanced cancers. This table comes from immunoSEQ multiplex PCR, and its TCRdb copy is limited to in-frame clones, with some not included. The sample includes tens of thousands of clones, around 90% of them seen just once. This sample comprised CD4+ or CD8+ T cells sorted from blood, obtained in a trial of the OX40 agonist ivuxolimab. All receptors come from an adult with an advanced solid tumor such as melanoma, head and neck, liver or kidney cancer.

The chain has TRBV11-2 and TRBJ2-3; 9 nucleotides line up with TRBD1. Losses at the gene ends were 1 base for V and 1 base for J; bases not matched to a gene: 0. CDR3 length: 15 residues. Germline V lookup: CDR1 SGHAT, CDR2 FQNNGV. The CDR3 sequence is CASSLGTGGTDTQYF. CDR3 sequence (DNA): TGTGCCAGCAGCTTAGGGACAGGGGGCACAGATACGCAGTATTTT.

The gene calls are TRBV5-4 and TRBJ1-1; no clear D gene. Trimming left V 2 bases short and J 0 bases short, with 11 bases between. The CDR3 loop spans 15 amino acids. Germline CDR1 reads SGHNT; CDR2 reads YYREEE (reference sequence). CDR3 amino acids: CASSLIGYMNTEAFF. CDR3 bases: TGTGCCAGCAGCTTAATCGGCTATATGAACACTGAAGCTTTCTTT.

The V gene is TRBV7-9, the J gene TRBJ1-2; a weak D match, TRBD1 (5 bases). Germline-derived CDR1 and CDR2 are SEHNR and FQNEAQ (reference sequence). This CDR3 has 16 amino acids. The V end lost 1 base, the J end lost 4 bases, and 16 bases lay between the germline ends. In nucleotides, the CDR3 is TGTGCCAGCAGCTTAGATAGGCAGGGAGAAATCTATGGCTACACCTTC. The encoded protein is CASSLDRQGEIYGYTF.

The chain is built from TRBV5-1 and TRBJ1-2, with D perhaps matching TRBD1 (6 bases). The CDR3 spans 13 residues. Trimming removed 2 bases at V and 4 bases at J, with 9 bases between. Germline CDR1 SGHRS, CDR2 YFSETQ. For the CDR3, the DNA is TGCGCCAGCAGCTTAACAGGGCCCTATGGCTACACCTTC. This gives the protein CASSLTGPYGYTF.

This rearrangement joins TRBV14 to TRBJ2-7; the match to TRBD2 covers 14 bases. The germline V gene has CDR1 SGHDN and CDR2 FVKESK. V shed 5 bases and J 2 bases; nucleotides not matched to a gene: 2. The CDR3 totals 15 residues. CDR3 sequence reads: CASSLGLAGAYEQYF. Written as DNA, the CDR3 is TGTGCCAGCAGCTTGGGACTAGCGGGGGCCTACGAGCAGTACTTC.

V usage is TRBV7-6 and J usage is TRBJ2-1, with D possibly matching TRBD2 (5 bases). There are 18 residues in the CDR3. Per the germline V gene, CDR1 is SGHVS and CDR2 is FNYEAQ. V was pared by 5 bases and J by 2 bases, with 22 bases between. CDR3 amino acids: CASSPHVASPNAYNEQFF. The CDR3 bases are TGTGCCAGCAGCCCCCACGTCGCTAGCCCAAACGCCTACAATGAGCAGTTCTTC.

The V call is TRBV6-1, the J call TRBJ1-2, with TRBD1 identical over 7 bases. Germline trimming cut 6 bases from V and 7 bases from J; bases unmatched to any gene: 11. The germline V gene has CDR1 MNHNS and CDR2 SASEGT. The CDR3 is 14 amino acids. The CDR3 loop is CASSTWDSSSGYTF. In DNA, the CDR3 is TGTGCCAGCAGCACCTGGGACAGCTCCTCTGGCTACACCTTC.

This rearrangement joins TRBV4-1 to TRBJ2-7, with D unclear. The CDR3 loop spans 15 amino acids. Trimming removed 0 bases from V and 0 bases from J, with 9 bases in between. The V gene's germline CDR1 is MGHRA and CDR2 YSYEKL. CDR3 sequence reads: CASSQDRTDSYEQYV. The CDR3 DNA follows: TGCGCCAGCAGCCAAGATCGGACGGACTCCTACGAGCAGTACGTC.

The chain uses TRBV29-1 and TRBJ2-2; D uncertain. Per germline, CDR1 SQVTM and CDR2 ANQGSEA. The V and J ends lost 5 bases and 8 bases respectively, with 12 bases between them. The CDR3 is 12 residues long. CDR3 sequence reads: CSVRENLGELFF. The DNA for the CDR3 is TGCAGCGTTAGGGAAAATCTTGGGGAGCTGTTTTTT.

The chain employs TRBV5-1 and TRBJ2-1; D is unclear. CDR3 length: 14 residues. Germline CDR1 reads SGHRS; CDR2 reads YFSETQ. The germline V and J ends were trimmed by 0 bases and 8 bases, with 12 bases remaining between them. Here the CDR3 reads CASSLVPEVHEQFF. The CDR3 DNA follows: TGCGCCAGCAGCTTGGTCCCCGAAGTGCATGAGCAGTTCTTC.

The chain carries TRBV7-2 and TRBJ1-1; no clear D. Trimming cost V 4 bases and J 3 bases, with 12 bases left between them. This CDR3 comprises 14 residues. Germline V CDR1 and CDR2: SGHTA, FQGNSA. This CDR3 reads CASSSPGEDTEAFF. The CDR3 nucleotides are TGTGCCAGCAGCTCCCCCGGGGAGGACACTGAAGCTTTCTTT. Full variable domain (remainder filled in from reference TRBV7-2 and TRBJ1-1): GAGVSQSPSNKVTEKGKDVELRCDPISGHTALYWYRQSLGQGLEFLIYFQGNSAPDKSGLPSDRFSAERTGGSVSTLTIQRTQQEDSAVYLCASSSPGEDTEAFFGQGTRLTVV.

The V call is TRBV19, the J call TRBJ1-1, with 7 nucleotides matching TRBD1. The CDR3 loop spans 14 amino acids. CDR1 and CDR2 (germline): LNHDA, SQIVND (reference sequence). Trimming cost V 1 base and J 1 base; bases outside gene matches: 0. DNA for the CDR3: TGTGCCAGTAGTATAGCAGGGGGGAACACTGAAGCTTTCTTT. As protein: CASSIAGGNTEAFF.

The CDR3 loop is CASNLGVYYNEQFF. CDR3 sequence (DNA): TGTGCCAGTAATTTAGGGGTTTATTACAATGAGCAGTTCTTC. The chain recombines TRBV19 with TRBJ2-1; D possibly corresponds to TRBD1 (5 bases). Germline CDR1 reads LNHDA; CDR2 reads SQIVND (reference sequence). The CDR3 is 14 amino acids. The V and J ends lost 7 bases and 4 bases respectively, with 14 bases between them.